The 2 T cell receptor beta chains reported below all come from one sample, sequenced in a study of blood T cell repertoires in COVID-19. Assay: immunoSEQ multiplex PCR; the TCRdb copy retains only in-frame clones and omits some. The sample consists of about 210,000 clones, about four fifths of them appearing once. Sequencing input: peripheral blood. The receptors derive from a woman in her forties or fifties with acute or convalescent COVID-19.

This clone was counted once. The chain links TRBV6-6 to TRBJ2-4; tentatively, D is TRBD2 (5 bases). The CDR3 is 16 residues long. Germline V gene lookup returns CDR1 MNHNY and CDR2 SVGAGI (reference sequence). The V end was cut by 4 bases, the J end by 0 bases, with 13 bases between. CDR3 bases: TGTGCCAGCAGTTGGCGGAGAGGGTTAGCCAAAAACATTCAGTACTTC. It yields the protein CASSWRRGLAKNIQYF.

There are a few counts of this clone. The CDR3 here is CASSPGQGIEKLFF. The DNA of the CDR3 is TGTGCCAGCAGCCCAGGACAGGGGATTGAAAAACTGTTTTTT. The chain combines TRBV6-6 with TRBJ1-4; TRBD1 agrees at 9 bases. The germline CDR1 and CDR2 sequences are MNHNY and SVGAGI (reference sequence). J was trimmed by 7 bases and V by 6 bases; bases with no gene match: 6. This CDR3 region has 14 residues.